The 17 T cell receptor beta chains listed next were all sequenced from one sample in a study of blood T cell repertoires in COVID-19. Assay used: immunoSEQ multiplex PCR; TCRdb lists only in-frame clones, some missing. The data show roughly 95,000 clones, approximately 81% seen once. The sequencing input was peripheral blood. These receptors were collected from a man aged 60-69 years with acute or convalescent COVID-19.

The chain uses TRBV4-1 and TRBJ1-3, with no clear D. V lost 1 base and J lost 0, with 19 bases in between. Germline V gene data show CDR1 as MGHRA and CDR2 as YSYEKL. This CDR3 spans 19 amino acids. This chain's CDR3 is CASSQGVPQLINSGNTIYF. The CDR3 DNA sequence: TGCGCCAGCAGCCAAGGGGTTCCACAGCTAATTAACTCTGGAAACACCATATATTTT.

The V gene is TRBV11-2, the J gene TRBJ1-1; possibly TRBD1 for D (6 bases). Trimming pared 6 bases from V and 6 bases from J, leaving 11 bases between. This CDR3 has 12 residues. Germline loops: CDR1 SGHAT, CDR2 FQNNGV. In DNA form, the CDR3 reads TGTGCCAGCAGACCGACAGGATCTGAAGCTTTCTTT. Its translation is CASRPTGSEAFF.

Written as DNA, the CDR3 is TGTGCCAGCAGGACAGGGTCGAACACTGAAGCTTTCTTT. As protein: CASRTGSNTEAFF. The chain joins TRBV6-5 to TRBJ1-1; 7 nucleotides match TRBD1. With 6 bases clipped from V and 1 base from J, the junction kept 2 bases outside the gene matches. The CDR3 runs to 13 residues. Germline lookup yields CDR1 MNHEY and CDR2 SVGAGI.

This clone was seen more than once but under ten times. The chain links TRBV10-2 to TRBJ1-2; 10 bases fit TRBD1. This CDR3 region has 14 residues. With V trimmed by 6 bases and J by 8 bases, 9 bases remained unmatched. Germline lookup yields CDR1 WSHSY and CDR2 SAAADI. The DNA of the CDR3 is TGCGCCAGCAGACTAGCCGGGACAGGGGAGGGCTACACCTTC. This translates into CASRLAGTGEGYTF.

The chain has TRBV7-2 and TRBJ2-5; D is ambiguous. This CDR3 region has 14 residues. Looked up from germline, CDR1 is SGHTA and CDR2 is FQGNSA. The V and J ends lost 4 bases and 4 bases respectively, with 13 bases between them. CDR3 coding DNA: TGTGCCAGCAGCTCATCTAGTGTGGCAGAGACCCAGTACTTC. The encoded protein is CASSSSSVAETQYF.

By share of the sample, this clone is medium-sized (0.01 to 0.1%). This rearrangement joins TRBV30 to TRBJ2-1; D ambiguous. CDR3 length: 12 amino acids. Per germline, CDR1 GTSNPN and CDR2 SVGIG (reference sequence). The V end lost 2 bases, the J end lost 5 bases, and 7 bases lay between the germline ends. The CDR3 coding sequence is TGTGCCTGGAGTATCACAGACAATGAGCAGTTCTTC. Translation: CAWSITDNEQFF.

V is TRBV30 and J is TRBJ2-7, with D perhaps matching TRBD1 (6 bases). The germline V gene has CDR1 GTSNPN and CDR2 SVGIG (reference sequence). Trimming took 4 bases from V and 2 from J, leaving 9 bases between them. The CDR3 is 12 amino acids. CDR3 in amino acids: CAWTTGTYEQYF. CDR3 coding DNA: TGTGCCTGGACGACAGGAACCTACGAGCAGTACTTC.

The chain links TRBV7-2 to TRBJ1-2; D is perhaps TRBD1 (6 bases). This CDR3 is 13 amino acids long. The germline CDR1 and CDR2 sequences are SGHTA and FQGNSA. V shed 6 bases and J shed 8 bases, with 16 bases lying between them. The CDR3 reads CASSLRQVGGYTF. The CDR3 region has the DNA TGTGCCAGCAGTCTACGACAGGTGGGCGGCTACACCTTC.

The gene calls are TRBV3-1 (or the pseudogene TRBV3-2) and TRBJ1-2; no clear D. Germline V gene lookup returns CDR1 LGHDT and CDR2 YNNKEL (reference sequence). The CDR3 is made up of 14 amino acids. The germline V and J ends were trimmed by 8 bases and 0 bases, with 13 bases remaining between them. CDR3: CASENSYSNYGYTF. CDR3 DNA: TGTGCCAGCGAGAACAGCTACTCTAACTATGGCTACACCTTC.

The chain carries TRBV9 and TRBJ1-6; 8 bases map to TRBD1. Germline V CDR1 and CDR2: SGDLS, YYNGEE. This CDR3 is 16 amino acids long. J lost 10 bases, V lost 0 bases, and 9 bases had no gene match. This CDR3 is CASSVDRAGGISPLHF. The CDR3 DNA reads TGTGCCAGCAGCGTAGATAGGGCAGGGGGCATATCACCCCTCCACTTT.

The chain links TRBV7-2 to TRBJ2-2; perhaps TRBD1 as D (6 bases). The CDR3 has 15 residues. The germline V gene encodes CDR1 SGHTA and CDR2 FQGNSA. The V end lost 6 bases, the J end lost 1 base, and 12 bases lay between the germline ends. The CDR3 nucleotides are TGTGCCAGCAGGAGGACAGAAGGGAACACCGGGGAGCTGTTTTTT. Protein sequence: CASRRTEGNTGELFF. The full variable domain, with the rest looked up from reference TRBV7-2 and TRBJ2-2, is GAGVSQSPSNKVTEKGKDVELRCDPISGHTALYWYRQSLGQGLEFLIYFQGNSAPDKSGLPSDRFSAERTGGSVSTLTIQRTQQEDSAVYLCASRRTEGNTGELFFGEGSRLTVL.

This clone has a count of ten or more. The chain is built from TRBV7-9 and TRBJ2-7; TRBD2 matches at 11 bases. Germline CDR1 and CDR2: SEHNR and FQNEAQ (reference sequence). The CDR3 covers 15 residues. V lost 5 bases and J lost 6; bases outside the gene matches: 9. CDR3 coding DNA: TGTGCCAGCAGCCCGGGACTAGCGGCTAGAGGCGAGCAGTACGTC. Its protein is CASSPGLAARGEQYV.

This clone was recorded a few times. This chain links TRBV18 with TRBJ2-5, with 7 bases that match TRBD1. The germline CDR1 and CDR2 sequences are KGHSH and LQKENI. V lost 3 bases, J lost 5 bases, and 0 bases stayed unmatched. CDR3 length: 12 amino acids. The CDR3 coding sequence is TGTGCCAGCTCACCGGACAGGGAGACCCAGTACTTC. Residues: CASSPDRETQYF.

This clone was recorded a few times. The V and J genes are TRBV19 and TRBJ1-5; D perhaps matches TRBD1 (6 bases). The CDR3 covers 14 residues. V lost 5 bases and J 8 bases, leaving 16 bases between the germline ends. Germline V lookup: CDR1 LNHDA, CDR2 SQIVND (reference sequence). CDR3 loop: CASSVRGGRKPQHF. The CDR3 DNA follows: TGTGCCAGTAGTGTCCGTGGGGGCCGGAAGCCCCAGCATTTT.

The chain recombines TRBV7-3 with TRBJ2-1; 12 positions match TRBD2. After removal of 5 bases from V and 8 bases from J, the junction contained 7 bases not matched to a gene. Germline CDR1 and CDR2: SGHTA and FQGTGA. The CDR3 sequence is 15 residues long. In DNA form, the CDR3 reads TGTGCCAGCAGCACCAGGACTAGCGGGGTAGATGAGCAGTTCTTC. It encodes CASSTRTSGVDEQFF.

The chain employs TRBV2 and TRBJ2-3, with D tentatively TRBD2 (6 bases). The germline CDR1 and CDR2 sequences are SNHLY and FYNNEI. This CDR3 has 14 residues. The ends were cut back, 3 bases at V and 3 bases at J, with 10 bases in the middle. The DNA for the CDR3 is TGTGCCAGCAGTGAGGGGCGGGGAACAGATACGCAGTATTTT. Protein product: CASSEGRGTDTQYF.

This chain links TRBV6-5 with TRBJ1-5; 7 bases map to TRBD1. Unmatched junction bases numbered 4, after V lost 8 bases and J lost 6 bases. Germline V lookup: CDR1 MNHEY, CDR2 SVGAGI. The CDR3 consists of 12 residues. The CDR3 region is CASVTGAQPQHF. In DNA form, the CDR3 reads TGTGCCAGCGTCACAGGGGCTCAGCCCCAGCATTTT.